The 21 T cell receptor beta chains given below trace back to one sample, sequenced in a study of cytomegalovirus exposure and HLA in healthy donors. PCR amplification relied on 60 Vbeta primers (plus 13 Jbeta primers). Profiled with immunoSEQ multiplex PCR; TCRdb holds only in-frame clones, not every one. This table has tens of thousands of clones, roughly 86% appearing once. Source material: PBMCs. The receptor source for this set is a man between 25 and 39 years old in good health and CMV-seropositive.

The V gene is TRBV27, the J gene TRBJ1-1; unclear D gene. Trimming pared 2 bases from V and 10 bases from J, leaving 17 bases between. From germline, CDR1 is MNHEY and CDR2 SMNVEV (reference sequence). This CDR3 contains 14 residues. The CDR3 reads CASSLRGNLGAAFF. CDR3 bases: TGTGCCAGCAGTTTACGAGGGAATTTGGGTGCAGCTTTCTTT.

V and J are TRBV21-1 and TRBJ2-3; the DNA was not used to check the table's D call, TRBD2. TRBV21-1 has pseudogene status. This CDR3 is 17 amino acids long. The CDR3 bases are TGTGCCAGCAGCCATCGACGGGCGGGAGGCTGTGCAGATACGCAGTATTTT. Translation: CASSHRRAGGCADTQYF.

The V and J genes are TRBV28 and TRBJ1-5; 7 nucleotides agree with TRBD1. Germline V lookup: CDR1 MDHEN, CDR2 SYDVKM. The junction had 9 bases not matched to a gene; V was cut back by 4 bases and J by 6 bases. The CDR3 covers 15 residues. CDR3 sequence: CASSSVSRDSQPQHF. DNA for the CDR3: TGTGCCAGCAGTTCAGTCTCCCGGGACAGTCAGCCCCAGCATTTT.

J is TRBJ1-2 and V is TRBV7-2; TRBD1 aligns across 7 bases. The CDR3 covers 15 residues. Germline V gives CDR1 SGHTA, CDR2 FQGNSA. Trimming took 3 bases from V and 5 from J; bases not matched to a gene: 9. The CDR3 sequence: CASSFARGQTYGYTF. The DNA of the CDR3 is TGTGCCAGCAGCTTCGCCCGGGGACAGACGTATGGCTACACCTTC.

This chain's CDR3 is CASSQIDDTHGYTF. DNA of the CDR3: TGTGCCAGCAGCCAAATTGACGACACTCATGGCTACACCTTC. The chain carries TRBV11-2 and TRBJ1-2; no clear D. The length of the CDR3 is 14 residues. Trimming removed 5 bases at V and 6 bases at J, with 16 bases between. Per germline, CDR1 SGHAT and CDR2 FQNNGV.

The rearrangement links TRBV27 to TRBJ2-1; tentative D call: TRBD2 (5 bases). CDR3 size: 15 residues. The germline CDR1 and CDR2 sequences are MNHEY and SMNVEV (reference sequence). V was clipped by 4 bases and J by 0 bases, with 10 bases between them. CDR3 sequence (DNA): TGTGCCAGCAGTTCCGAGCGGCCCTCCTACAATGAGCAGTTCTTC. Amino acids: CASSSERPSYNEQFF.

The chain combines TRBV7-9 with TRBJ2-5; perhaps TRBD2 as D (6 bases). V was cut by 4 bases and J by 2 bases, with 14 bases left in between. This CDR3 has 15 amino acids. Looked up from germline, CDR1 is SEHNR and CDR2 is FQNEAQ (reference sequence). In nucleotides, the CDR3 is TGTGCCAGCAGCTGGGCCGGGGGTAGTCAAGAGACCCAGTACTTC. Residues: CASSWAGGSQETQYF.

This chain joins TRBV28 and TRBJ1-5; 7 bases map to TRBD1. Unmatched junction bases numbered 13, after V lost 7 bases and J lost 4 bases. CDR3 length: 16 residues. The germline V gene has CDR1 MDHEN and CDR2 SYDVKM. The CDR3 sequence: CASTPPGQARNQPQHF. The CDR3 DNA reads TGTGCCAGCACCCCGCCCGGACAGGCCAGAAATCAGCCCCAGCATTTT.

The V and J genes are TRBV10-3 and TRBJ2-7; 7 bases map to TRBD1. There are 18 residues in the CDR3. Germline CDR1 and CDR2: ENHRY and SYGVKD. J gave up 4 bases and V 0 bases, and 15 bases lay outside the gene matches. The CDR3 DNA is TGTGCCATCAGTGAGTCGTTGGGTGTTCGGGACAGTACATACGAGCAGTACTTC. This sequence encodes CAISESLGVRDSTYEQYF.

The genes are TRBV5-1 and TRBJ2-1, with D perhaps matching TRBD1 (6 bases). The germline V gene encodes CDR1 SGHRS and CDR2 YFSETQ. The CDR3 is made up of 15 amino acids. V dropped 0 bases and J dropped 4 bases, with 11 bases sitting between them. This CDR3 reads CASSLVGQSYNEQFF. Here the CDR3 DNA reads TGCGCCAGCAGCTTGGTAGGACAGTCATACAATGAGCAGTTCTTC. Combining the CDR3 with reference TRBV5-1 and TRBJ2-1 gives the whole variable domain KAGVTQTPRYLIKTRGQQVTLSCSPISGHRSVSWYQQTPGQGLQFLFEYFSETQRNKGNFPGRFSGRQFSNSRSEMNVSTLELGDSALYLCASSLVGQSYNEQFFGPGTRLTVL.

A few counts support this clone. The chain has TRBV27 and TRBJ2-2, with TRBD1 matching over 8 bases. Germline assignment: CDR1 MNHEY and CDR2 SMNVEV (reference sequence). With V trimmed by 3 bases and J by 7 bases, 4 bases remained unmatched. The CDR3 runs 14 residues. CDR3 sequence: CASSFGQGVGELFF. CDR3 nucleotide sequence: TGTGCCAGCAGTTTTGGACAGGGCGTCGGGGAGCTGTTTTTT.

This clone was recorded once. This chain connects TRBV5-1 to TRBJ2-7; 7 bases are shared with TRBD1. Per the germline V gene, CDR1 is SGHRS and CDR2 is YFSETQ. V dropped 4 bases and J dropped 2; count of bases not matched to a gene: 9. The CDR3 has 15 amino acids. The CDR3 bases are TGCGCCAGCAGCACCCGACCGGGACAGACCTACGAGCAGTACTTC. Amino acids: CASSTRPGQTYEQYF. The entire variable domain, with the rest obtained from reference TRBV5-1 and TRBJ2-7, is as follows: KAGVTQTPRYLIKTRGQQVTLSCSPISGHRSVSWYQQTPGQGLQFLFEYFSETQRNKGNFPGRFSGRQFSNSRSEMNVSTLELGDSALYLCASSTRPGQTYEQYFGPGTRLTVT.

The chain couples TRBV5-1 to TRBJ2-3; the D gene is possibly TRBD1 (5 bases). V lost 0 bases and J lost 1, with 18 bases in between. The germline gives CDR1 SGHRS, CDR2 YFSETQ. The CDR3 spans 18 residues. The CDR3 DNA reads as TGCGCCAGCAGCTTGGATCCCGGCAGGGATGGCCGCACAGATACGCAGTATTTT. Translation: CASSLDPGRDGRTDTQYF.

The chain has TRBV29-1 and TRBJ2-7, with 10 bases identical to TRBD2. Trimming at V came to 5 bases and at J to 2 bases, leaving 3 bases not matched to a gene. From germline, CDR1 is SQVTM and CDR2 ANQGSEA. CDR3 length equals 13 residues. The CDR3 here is CSVRSGRAYEQYF. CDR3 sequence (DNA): TGCAGCGTTCGCAGCGGGAGGGCCTACGAGCAGTACTTC.

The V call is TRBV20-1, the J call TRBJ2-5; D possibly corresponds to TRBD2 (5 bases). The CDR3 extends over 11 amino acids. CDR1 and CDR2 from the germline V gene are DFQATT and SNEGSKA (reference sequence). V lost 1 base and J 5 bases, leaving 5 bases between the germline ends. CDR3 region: CSARGRETQYF. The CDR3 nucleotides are TGCAGTGCTAGAGGGAGGGAGACCCAGTACTTC.

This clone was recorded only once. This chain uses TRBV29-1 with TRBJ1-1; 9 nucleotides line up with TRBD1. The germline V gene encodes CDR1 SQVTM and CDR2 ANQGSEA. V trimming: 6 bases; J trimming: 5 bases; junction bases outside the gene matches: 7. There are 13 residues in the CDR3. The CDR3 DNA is TGCAGCGTGAGGACAGGGGTGAGGACTGAAGCTTTCTTT. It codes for CSVRTGVRTEAFF.

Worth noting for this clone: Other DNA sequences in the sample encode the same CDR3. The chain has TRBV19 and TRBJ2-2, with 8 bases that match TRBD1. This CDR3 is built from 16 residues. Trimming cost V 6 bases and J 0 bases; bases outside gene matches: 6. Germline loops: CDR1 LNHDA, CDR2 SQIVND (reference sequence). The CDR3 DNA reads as TGTGCCAGTAGCCCCCGACAGGGGACGAACACCGGGGAGCTGTTTTTT. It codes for CASSPRQGTNTGELFF.

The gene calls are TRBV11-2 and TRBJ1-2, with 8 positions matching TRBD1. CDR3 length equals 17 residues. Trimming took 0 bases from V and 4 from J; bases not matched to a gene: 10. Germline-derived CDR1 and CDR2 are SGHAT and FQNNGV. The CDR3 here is CASSLDSWTGLFYGYTF. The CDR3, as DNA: TGTGCCAGCAGCTTAGATTCCTGGACAGGGCTTTTCTATGGCTACACCTTC.

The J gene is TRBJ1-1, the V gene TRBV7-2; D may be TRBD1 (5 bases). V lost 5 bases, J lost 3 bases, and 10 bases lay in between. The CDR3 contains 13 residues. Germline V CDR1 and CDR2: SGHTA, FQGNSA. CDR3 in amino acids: CASSPTAYTEAFF. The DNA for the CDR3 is TGTGCCAGCAGCCCGACAGCTTACACTGAAGCTTTCTTT.

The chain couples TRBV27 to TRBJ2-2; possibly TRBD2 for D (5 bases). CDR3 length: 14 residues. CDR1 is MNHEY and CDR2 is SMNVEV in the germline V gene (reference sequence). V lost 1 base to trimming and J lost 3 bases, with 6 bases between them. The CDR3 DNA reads TGTGCCAGCAGTTTATTGGGAGACACCGGGGAGCTGTTTTTT. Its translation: CASSLLGDTGELFF.

The CDR3 reads CASSLAGTGGETQYF. In DNA form, the CDR3 reads TGTGCCAGCAGCTTAGCCGGGACAGGAGGAGAGACCCAGTACTTC. This chain joins TRBV7-9 and TRBJ2-5; 8 nucleotides align to TRBD1. The CDR3 covers 15 residues. Germline values: CDR1 SEHNR, CDR2 FQNEAQ (reference sequence). Losses at the gene ends were 0 bases for V and 4 bases for J; bases not matched to a gene: 4.